The following is a T cell receptor beta chain sequence with its context. Its specific antigen is unknown. Qualities for individual bases were not recorded, and no much larger clone is one base off. These data originate in a study of T cell changes during pregnancy in multiple sclerosis (dated by TCRdb to between 2017 and 2020). Looking at the study overall: In women with multiple sclerosis, the researchers looked at how the T cell repertoire shifted as pregnancy progressed.

CDR1 and CDR2 were assigned from the germline V gene as SGHRS and YFSETQ. V and J lose 4 bases and 6 bases, and a span of 12 bases separates them. From its cysteine to its phenylalanine, the CDR3 spans 13 amino acids. Only the CDR3 part of the read is kept: 39 bases, read in frame from the first base. The method was the immunoSEQ multiplex PCR assay. Here the immuneACCESS table is served through TCRdb, limited to in-frame sequences with V and J called. Missing clones are a known gap in these copies; in checked studies unresolved V genes cover under half, and the rest lacks a known reason. In all, the sample holds 30,000 or so clones, and around nine tenths of those were seen once. Clones ranked in the top ten supply about 6.3% of the sample.

Material: CD8+ T cells from peripheral blood mononuclear cells, obtained before pregnancy. The chain employs TRBV5-1 and TRBJ2-3; the D segment cannot be called with confidence. The receptor was isolated from a female donor with multiple sclerosis, enrolled in a pregnancy study. The nucleotide sequence reads as follows: TGCGCCAGCAGCCTGGGAATGGAGGATACGCAGTATTTT. Translated, it gives CASSLGMEDTQYF.